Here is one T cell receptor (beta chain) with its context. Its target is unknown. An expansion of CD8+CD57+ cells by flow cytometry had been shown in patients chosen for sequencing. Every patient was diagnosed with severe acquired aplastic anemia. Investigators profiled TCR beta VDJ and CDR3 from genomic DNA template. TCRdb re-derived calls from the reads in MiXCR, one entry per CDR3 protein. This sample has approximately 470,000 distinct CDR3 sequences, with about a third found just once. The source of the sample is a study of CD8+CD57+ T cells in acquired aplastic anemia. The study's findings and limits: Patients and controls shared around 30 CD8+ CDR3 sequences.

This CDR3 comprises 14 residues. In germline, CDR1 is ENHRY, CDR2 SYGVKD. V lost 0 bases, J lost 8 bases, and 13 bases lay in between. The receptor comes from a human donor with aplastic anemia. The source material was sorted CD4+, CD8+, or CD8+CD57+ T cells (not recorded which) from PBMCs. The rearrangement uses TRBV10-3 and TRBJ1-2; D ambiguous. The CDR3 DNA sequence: TGTGCCATCAGTGAGTCCGGCTCCCCGGGAGGCTACACCTTC. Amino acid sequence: CAISESGSPGGYTF.